In its sample, the clone carrying this T cell receptor (beta chain) was seen a few times. Its antigen is unknown. The sample contains more than one DNA sequence encoding this CDR3. The CDR3 covers 11 residues. Germline V CDR1 and CDR2: SNHLY, FYNNEI. Trimming shortened V by 4 bases and J by 5 bases, and 4 bases separated the two germline ends. Genomic DNA for unsorted samples was obtained from tens of millions of PBMCs. The data are from a study of shared clonotypes between healthy human individuals. Findings and limits, study-wide: Specimens sampled were limited to blood, with tissue repertoires likely differing.

Unsorted PBMC samples were amplified in replicate PCRs containing roughly 290 ng DNA, tens of thousands of T cell genomes. On ten immunoSEQ deep assay plates, unsorted PBMC DNA was sequenced. Produced via immunoSEQ multiplex PCR; TCRdb's table is partial and in-frame only. The sample holds about 460,000 clones; approximately 80% are singletons and the top ten take around 12%. The chain combines TRBV2 with TRBJ2-3; D ambiguous. Sample: PBMCs. This TCR derives from a woman aged 40 to 55 in good health. Some clones in this sample may be carry-over from other donors' samples. DNA for the CDR3: TGTGCCAGCAGTGTCGGAGATACGCAGTATTTT. It encodes CASSVGDTQYF.